The 25 T cell receptor beta chains in this list originate from one sample, sequenced in a study of T-cell reconstitution after alpha-beta-depleted transplantation in children (dated by TCRdb to between 2015 and 2016). The treatment or condition label here, explained by the study, means: allogeneic hematopoietic cell transplantation with graft depleted of TCRalphabeta T cells and CD19 B cells. The receptor library was made with PCR. TCRdb names Illumina HiSeq 2500 as the instrument used. TCR library preparation used molecular barcoding, with unique molecular identifiers applied to normalize quantification of the TCRbeta repertoire. TCRdb redid the processing of the public reads, applying fastp at Q25 and MiXCR, and retained in-frame beta chains. Rows merge per CDR3 protein into single entries with the most common DNA and genes. The sample has under 400,000 distinct CDR3 sequences on record, over 20% of them singletons. The top ten hold roughly 11% of the sample.

Sequenced material: PBMCs, mostly from graft donor cells, taken 180 days after TCRalphabeta/CD19-depleted stem cell transplant. The source is a male patient aged 10 to 17 who had a stem cell transplant for acute lymphoblastic leukemia, so the T cells may come from the graft donor.

CDR3 DNA sequence: TGCGCCAGCAGCCCCAAGATAAGCAGGGCGTTAAAAACTAATGAAAAACTGTTTTTT. It is translated as CASSPKISRALKTNEKLFF. V gene TRBV4-1 combines with J gene TRBJ1-4; D is possibly TRBD1 (5 bases). The CDR3 is made up of 19 amino acids. Germline V gives CDR1 MGHRA, CDR2 YSYEKL. Trimming removed 4 bases at V and 1 base at J, with 22 bases between.

This clonotype was seen many times. The rearrangement joins TRBV29-1 to TRBJ2-3, with TRBD2 matching over 12 bases. The CDR3 totals 15 residues. Trimming removed 5 bases from V and 5 bases from J; junction bases left unmatched: 8. Germline V CDR1 and CDR2: SQVTM, ANQGSEA. Here the CDR3 reads CSVRGLAGLRDTQYF. The CDR3 DNA follows: TGCAGCGTTCGGGGACTAGCGGGCCTTAGAGATACGCAGTATTTT.

This clonotype has a handful of counts. The rearrangement uses TRBV12-3 or TRBV12-4 and TRBJ1-5; weak D call: TRBD1 (6 bases). The CDR3 runs to 15 residues. With 1 base removed from V and 4 bases from J, the gap between germline ends came to 11 bases. The CDR3 loop reads CASSLGGADNQPQHF. The CDR3 DNA follows: TGTGCCAGCAGTTTAGGGGGGGCCGATAATCAGCCCCAGCATTTT.

This clonotype was seen a few times. This sequence joins TRBV20-1 and TRBJ2-7, with 9 positions matching TRBD1. Germline CDR1 and CDR2: DFQATT and SNEGSKA (reference sequence). The length of the CDR3 is 14 residues. The V and J ends lost 8 bases and 4 bases, in that order; junction bases with no gene match: 12. CDR3 sequence: CSWENRDRVYEQYF. The CDR3 bases are TGCAGTTGGGAAAACCGGGACAGGGTTTACGAGCAGTACTTC.

This clonotype was counted a few times. This sequence joins TRBV12-3 or TRBV12-4 and TRBJ2-7; 7 bases map to TRBD2. V was clipped by 6 bases and J by 2 bases; unmatched bases: 13. There are 16 residues in the CDR3. This CDR3 is CASRSHLAAAPYEQYF. The DNA for the CDR3 is TGTGCCAGCAGGTCTCACCTAGCGGCTGCGCCCTACGAGCAGTACTTC.

The J gene is TRBJ2-1, the V gene TRBV7-2; D is ambiguous. This CDR3 is 15 amino acids long. Germline V gene data show CDR1 as SGHTA and CDR2 as FQGNSA. The V and J ends lost 0 bases and 6 bases respectively, with 12 bases between them. The DNA for the CDR3 is TGTGCCAGCAGCTTAGCGAGTTCTAGGGTCAATGAGCAGTTCTTC. This translates into CASSLASSRVNEQFF.

This clonotype was counted at least ten times. The chain has TRBV5-1 and TRBJ2-7, with 8 bases matching TRBD2. This CDR3 has 14 amino acids. Germline lookup yields CDR1 SGHRS and CDR2 YFSETQ. The V segment lost 4 bases and the J segment 0 bases; nucleotides outside the gene matches: 3. The CDR3 nucleotides are TGCGCCAGCAGCCCCGGGACTAGCTCCTACGAGCAGTACTTC. Its protein is CASSPGTSSYEQYF.

The CDR3, as DNA: TGTGCCAGCAGCCAAGGGACAGGGGGAGATCAGCCCCAGCATTTT. This gives the protein CASSQGTGGDQPQHF. This chain links TRBV4-2 with TRBJ1-5; 10 nucleotides agree with TRBD1. The CDR3 is 15 residues long. V shed 1 base, J shed 5 bases, and the junction held 2 bases outside the gene matches. In germline, CDR1 is LGHNA, CDR2 YNFKEQ.

In this sample, this clonotype turned up a few times. The chain joins TRBV19 to TRBJ1-4; 11 positions agree with TRBD1. There are 13 residues in the CDR3. Germline V gene data show CDR1 as LNHDA and CDR2 as SQIVND (reference sequence). The V and J ends lost 4 bases and 10 bases, in that order; junction bases with no gene match: 2. The CDR3 nucleotides read TGTGCCAGTAGTACCGGGACAGGGGGAAAACTGTTTTTT. As protein: CASSTGTGGKLFF.

This clonotype appeared a few times. J is TRBJ1-2 and V is TRBV6-6; no clear D gene. CDR3 length equals 12 residues. Per the germline V gene, CDR1 is MNHNY and CDR2 is SVGAGI (reference sequence). Between the trimmed V and J ends, which lost 6 bases and 8 bases, there was a span of 13 bases. The CDR3 sequence: CASSPGRQGYTF. CDR3 nucleotide sequence: TGTGCCAGCAGCCCCGGACGACAAGGCTACACCTTC.

A few counts support this clonotype. The chain uses TRBV20-1 and TRBJ2-7; 10 nucleotides agree with TRBD2. CDR3 length: 13 amino acids. Germline V CDR1 and CDR2: DFQATT, SNEGSKA (reference sequence). The CDR3 DNA reads as TGCAGACAACCAAGCGGGAGGGCTCACGAGCAGTACTTC. Protein sequence: CRQPSGRAHEQYF.

The gene calls are TRBV20-1 and TRBJ1-3; no reliable D call. CDR1 DFQATT and CDR2 SNEGSKA come from the germline V gene (reference sequence). This CDR3 region has 20 residues. V dropped 3 bases and J dropped 0 bases, with 27 bases sitting between them. The CDR3 spells CSARLPWPGSSLPSGNTIYF. CDR3 nucleotides: TGCAGTGCTAGGCTCCCCTGGCCAGGATCCAGTCTCCCCTCTGGAAACACCATATATTTT.

This clonotype turned up a few times. V usage is TRBV5-1 and J usage is TRBJ2-3; 10 bases align to TRBD2. The germline CDR1 and CDR2 sequences are SGHRS and YFSETQ. V lost 2 bases, J lost 1 base, and 4 bases stayed unmatched. The CDR3 runs 16 residues. CDR3 protein: CASSFWTSGGTDTQYF. CDR3 DNA: TGCGCCAGCAGCTTCTGGACTAGCGGAGGCACAGATACGCAGTATTTT.

The chain is built from TRBV12-3 or TRBV12-4 and TRBJ2-4; 9 positions match TRBD2. J lost 3 bases, V lost 3 bases, and 9 bases had no gene match. The CDR3 totals 17 residues. Here the CDR3 reads CASSFPPSGMGKNIQYF. CDR3 bases: TGTGCCAGCAGTTTCCCGCCTAGCGGGATGGGCAAAAACATTCAGTACTTC.

This chain uses TRBV5-1 with TRBJ2-7; D is unclear. The CDR3 covers 14 residues. In germline, CDR1 is SGHRS, CDR2 YFSETQ. The V and J ends lost 2 bases and 0 bases respectively, with 9 bases between them. The CDR3 reads CASSLIEISYEQYF. The CDR3 DNA reads as TGCGCCAGCAGCTTAATAGAGATCTCCTACGAGCAGTACTTC. The whole variable domain, remainder taken from reference TRBV5-1 and TRBJ2-7, is KAGVTQTPRYLIKTRGQQVTLSCSPISGHRSVSWYQQTPGQGLQFLFEYFSETQRNKGNFPGRFSGRQFSNSRSEMNVSTLELGDSALYLCASSLIEISYEQYFGPGTRLTVT.

The rearrangement links TRBV7-8 to TRBJ2-2; perhaps TRBD1 as D (5 bases). Germline loops: CDR1 SGHVS, CDR2 FQNEAQ. V lost 3 bases, J lost 8 bases, and 10 bases lay in between. CDR3 length equals 13 residues. The CDR3 protein is CASSLGPRGELFF. The CDR3 coding sequence is TGTGCCAGCAGCTTGGGGCCGAGAGGGGAGCTGTTTTTT.

This CDR3 is CASSSNGGQPQHF. The CDR3 DNA reads as TGTGCCAGCAGTTCCAATGGCGGTCAGCCCCAGCATTTT. The rearrangement uses TRBV27 and TRBJ1-5, with D hard to call. Germline loops: CDR1 MNHEY, CDR2 SMNVEV (reference sequence). Trimming shortened V by 4 bases and J by 6 bases, and 10 bases separated the two germline ends. The CDR3 consists of 13 residues.

V gene TRBV7-3 combines with J gene TRBJ2-6, with D unclear. The CDR3 is 17 amino acids. V was clipped by 8 bases and J by 0 bases, with 17 bases between them. Germline V gives CDR1 SGHTA, CDR2 FQGTGA. The CDR3 reads CASLSRSRLSGANVLTF. DNA of the CDR3: TGTGCCAGCCTGAGCAGGTCTCGACTCTCTGGGGCCAACGTCCTGACTTTC.

At least ten counts were recorded for this clonotype. This chain links TRBV6-5 with TRBJ2-7, with D perhaps matching TRBD1 (6 bases). The CDR3 consists of 14 residues. V was shortened by 0 bases and J by 0 bases, with 6 bases between the two germline ends. Germline V gives CDR1 MNHEY, CDR2 SVGAGI. The CDR3 DNA reads as TGTGCCAGCAGTTACTCGGACAGCTCCTACGAGCAGTACTTC. This translates into CASSYSDSSYEQYF.

V is TRBV4-1 and J is TRBJ2-2; the D gene is possibly TRBD2 (6 bases). This CDR3 has 18 residues. The germline gives CDR1 MGHRA, CDR2 YSYEKL. V lost 5 bases and J 5 bases, leaving 24 bases between the germline ends. The CDR3 DNA follows: TGCGCCAGCAGCAAGGGCGGGGTCGAGGCGAGACGGACCGGGGAGCTGTTTTTT. Its translation is CASSKGGVEARRTGELFF.

The chain is built from TRBV20-1 and TRBJ2-1, with D unresolved. V was trimmed by 1 base and J by 2 bases, leaving 6 bases between them. Germline assignment: CDR1 DFQATT and CDR2 SNEGSKA (reference sequence). This CDR3 spans 13 amino acids. CDR3: CSARGDPYNEQFF. CDR3 sequence (DNA): TGCAGTGCTAGAGGAGACCCCTACAATGAGCAGTTCTTC.

The J gene is TRBJ2-7, the V gene TRBV5-1; D may be TRBD2 (6 bases). V lost 0 bases, J lost 5 bases, and 18 bases lay in between. The length of the CDR3 is 16 residues. CDR1 is SGHRS and CDR2 is YFSETQ in the germline V gene. Here the CDR3 DNA reads TGCGCCAGCAGCTTGGGAAGCCTCCCGGAGGGCGACGAGCAGTACTTC. This encodes CASSLGSLPEGDEQYF.

This clonotype was observed at least ten times. The genes are TRBV10-2 and TRBJ1-5; 10 nucleotides match TRBD1. Trimming removed 4 bases from V and 7 bases from J; junction bases left unmatched: 7. The germline V gene encodes CDR1 WSHSY and CDR2 SAAADI. CDR3 size: 15 residues. In DNA form, the CDR3 reads TGCGCCAGCAGTGGGGGTCGACAGGGGGCACAGCCCCAGCATTTT. The encoded protein is CASSGGRQGAQPQHF.

The rearrangement joins TRBV5-1 to TRBJ2-5; 7 nucleotides line up with TRBD1. The CDR3 length is 14 residues. J lost 4 bases, V lost 0 bases, and 3 bases had no gene match. The germline gives CDR1 SGHRS, CDR2 YFSETQ. In DNA, the CDR3 is TGCGCCAGCAGCTTGGAAGGGGGCGGAGAGACCCAGTACTTC. Amino acid sequence: CASSLEGGGETQYF.

The rearrangement links TRBV29-1 to TRBJ2-7; D call uncertain. Trimming removed 1 base from V and 5 bases from J, with 12 bases in between. The CDR3 loop spans 13 amino acids. The germline gives CDR1 SQVTM, CDR2 ANQGSEA. CDR3 sequence reads: CSVEGGTHHEQYF. The CDR3 nucleotides are TGCAGCGTTGAAGGGGGTACTCACCACGAGCAGTACTTC.